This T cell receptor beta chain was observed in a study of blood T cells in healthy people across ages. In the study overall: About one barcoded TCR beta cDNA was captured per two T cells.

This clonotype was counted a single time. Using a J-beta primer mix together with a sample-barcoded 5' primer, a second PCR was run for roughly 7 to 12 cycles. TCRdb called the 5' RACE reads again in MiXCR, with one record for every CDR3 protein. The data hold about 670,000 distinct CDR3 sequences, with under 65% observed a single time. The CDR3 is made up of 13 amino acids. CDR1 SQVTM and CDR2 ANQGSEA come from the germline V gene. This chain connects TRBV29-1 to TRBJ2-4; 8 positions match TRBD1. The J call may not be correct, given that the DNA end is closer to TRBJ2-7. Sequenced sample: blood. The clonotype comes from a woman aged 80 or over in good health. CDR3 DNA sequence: TGCAGCGCTATGACAGGGGATTTCTACGAGCAGTACTTC. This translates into CSAMTGDFYEQYF.